This TCR beta chain was recovered during a study of control samples from healthy donors and cancer patients (TCRdb year 2020). Libraries were constructed by the immunoSEQ multiplex PCR assay. Held by TCRdb, this immuneACCESS table contains in-frame sequences only and omits some clones. Under half of the omission traces to an unresolved V gene where checked; the cause of the rest is unknown. The sample contains 90,000 to 150,000 clones, 88% of them found a single time. Less than 4% of the sample is held by the ten biggest clonotypes. The CDR3 covers 15 residues, taking in both the cysteine and the phenylalanine. The retained sequence is limited to the CDR3, 45 bases, with the frame set at the first base. Reading the germline V gene (reference sequence) gives CDR1 LNHDA and CDR2 SQIVND. Between the V and J ends, shortened by 4 bases and 1 base respectively, the junction contains 14 bases. Concerning this clone: The antigen this receptor binds is unknown. There are no base qualities to consult, and no much larger clone falls within one base.

This TCR was recovered from a man aged 40-49 years in good health. What was sequenced was blood. The rearrangement combines TRBV19 with TRBJ2-7; the D gene is perhaps TRBD1, from 5 matching bases. The sequenced DNA is TGTGCCAGTAGTAAGCCGGACATACCATCCTACGAGCAGTACTTC. The resulting protein is CASSKPDIPSYEQYF.